This TCR beta chain was sequenced for a study of T cell repertoires in cytomegalovirus infection. In the study overall: Both a matching HLA type and CMV infection were indicated by public TCR beta signatures.

With 1 base clipped from V and 5 bases from J, the junction kept 6 bases outside the gene matches. Germline CDR1 reads SGHTA; CDR2 reads FQGNSA. The length of the CDR3 is 15 residues. One entry per CDR3 protein results from TCRdb running MiXCR on the reads. Of about 200,000 distinct CDR3 sequences in the sample, approximately 9.6% were seen once. Study-level findings and limits: Cumulative frequency (of public TCR beta family members) identified carriers of CMV plus the relevant HLA.

This clonotype was counted at least ten times. The antigen is undetermined. Sequenced material: PBMCs. This clonotype was obtained from a human donor in good health (CMV status not recorded). Some clones in this sample may be carry-over from other donors' samples. This chain connects TRBV7-2 to TRBJ2-5; TRBD2 matches at 8 bases. The CDR3 sequence: CASSLDKREHETQYF. The CDR3 nucleotides read TGTGCCAGCAGCTTAGATAAGCGGGAGCACGAGACCCAGTACTTC.